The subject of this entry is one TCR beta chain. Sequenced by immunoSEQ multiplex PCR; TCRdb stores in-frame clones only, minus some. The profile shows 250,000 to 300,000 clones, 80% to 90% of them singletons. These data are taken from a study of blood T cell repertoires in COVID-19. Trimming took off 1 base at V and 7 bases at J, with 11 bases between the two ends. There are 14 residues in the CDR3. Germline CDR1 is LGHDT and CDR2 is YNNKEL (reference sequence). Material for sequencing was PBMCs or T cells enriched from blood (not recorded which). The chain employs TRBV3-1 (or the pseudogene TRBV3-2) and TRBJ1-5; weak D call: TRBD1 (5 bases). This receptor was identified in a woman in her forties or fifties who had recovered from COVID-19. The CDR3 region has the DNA TGTGCCAGCAGCCAAGCGGCAGGGTCGCAGCCCCAGCATTTT. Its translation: CASSQAAGSQPQHF.